The T cell receptor (beta chain) under discussion was sequenced for a study of blood T cell repertoires in COVID-19. As for the study in general: In each case, the material was cDNA or gDNA derived from T cells, B-cell-depleted T cells, or PBMCs.

Profiled with immunoSEQ multiplex PCR; TCRdb holds only in-frame clones, not every one. The repertoire holds about 170,000 clones, 92% seen once, with roughly 5% in the top ten. The CDR3 loop spans 14 amino acids. The ends were cut back, 3 bases at V and 4 bases at J, with 12 bases in the middle. Looked up from germline, CDR1 is LNHDA and CDR2 is SQIVND (reference sequence). The origin of this receptor is a man younger than 40 with COVID-19, enrolled during active disease. Source material: peripheral blood. This chain connects TRBV19 to TRBJ1-2; maybe TRBD1 (6 bases). CDR3 sequence: CASSMSDRPYGYTF. In DNA form, the CDR3 reads TGTGCCAGTAGTATGTCTGACAGGCCCTATGGCTACACCTTC.